This TCR beta chain was captured by sequencing in a study of Tregs in tolerant kidney transplant recipients. Study outcomes and limitations: Few patients were studied, so findings need validation in larger groups.

On this clone itself: Its antigen is currently unknown.

Unstimulated regulatory T cells (CD4+CD25+CD127-), CD4+CD25- non-regulatory cells, CD4 and CD8 cells were FACS-sorted from thawed PBMCs. CDR3 size: 12 residues. CDR1 and CDR2 (germline): SGHVS, FNYEAQ. The V end lost 5 bases, the J end lost 8 bases, and 9 bases lay between the germline ends. The data were produced by immunoSEQ multiplex PCR, yet TCRdb's version contains in-frame clones alone and is incomplete. The sample lists about 240,000 clones, roughly four fifths seen once, with 0.55% to 0.65% in the top ten. This receptor was identified in a human donor in good health. Sample: CD4+ T cells from blood. V is TRBV7-6 and J is TRBJ1-4; D is ambiguous. The CDR3 reads CASSPGREKLFF. In DNA, the CDR3 is TGTGCCAGCAGCCCTGGCCGGGAAAAACTGTTTTTT.